The next 6 T cell receptor beta chains were all read from a single sample in a study of blood T cell repertoires in COVID-19. Sequenced by immunoSEQ multiplex PCR; TCRdb stores in-frame clones only, minus some. Of 200,000 to 300,000 clones listed, 86% are singletons. The sequenced material came from peripheral blood. These receptors originate from a woman aged 55-69 years who had recovered from COVID-19.

The genes are TRBV27 and TRBJ1-2, with a possible D match to TRBD1 (6 bases). Germline values: CDR1 MNHEY, CDR2 SMNVEV (reference sequence). Trimming stripped 2 bases from V and 7 bases from J, with 17 bases between. The CDR3 has 15 amino acids. For the CDR3, the DNA is TGTGCCAGCAGTTTAGGTTCGGGGGGCGGCCGTGGCTACACCTTC. It translates to CASSLGSGGGRGYTF.

The V gene is TRBV24-1, the J gene TRBJ1-4; possibly TRBD1 for D (5 bases). Trimming pared 9 bases from V and 7 bases from J, leaving 14 bases between. CDR3 length: 13 amino acids. The germline V gene encodes CDR1 KGHDR and CDR2 SFDVKD. The CDR3 DNA is TGTGCCACCCGGACACTACCTCCTGAAAAACTGTTTTTT. Translating gives CATRTLPPEKLFF.

A word on this clone: Possible read error: a much larger clone is one base away. The CDR3 region has the DNA TGTGCCAGCAGTGACCCCCCCGGAGCTAGCGGGGGCACAGATACGCAGTATTTT. Translated: CASSDPPGASGGTDTQYF. The chain uses TRBV6-4 and TRBJ2-3; 9 bases match TRBD2. CDR1 is MRHNA, CDR2 SNTAGT, per germline. With 2 bases clipped from V and 1 base from J, the junction kept 10 bases outside the gene matches. CDR3 length equals 18 residues.

V gene TRBV3-1 (or the pseudogene TRBV3-2) combines with J gene TRBJ2-2, with TRBD1 identical over 7 bases. The length of the CDR3 is 16 residues. Germline V gene sequence: CDR1 LGHDT, CDR2 YNNKEL (reference sequence). V dropped 1 base and J dropped 1; count of bases not matched to a gene: 3. The chain's CDR3 is CASSQAGQMNTGELFF. CDR3 nucleotide sequence: TGTGCCAGCAGCCAAGCGGGACAGATGAACACCGGGGAGCTGTTTTTT.

The chain combines TRBV28 with TRBJ1-2; 8 bases agree with TRBD1. With V trimmed by 5 bases and J by 6 bases, 14 bases remained unmatched. Germline loops: CDR1 MDHEN, CDR2 SYDVKM. This CDR3 has 16 residues. CDR3 sequence (DNA): TGTGCCAGCAGTCCCGGGGGAGGGTGGACAGGGAATGGCTACACCTTC. Its translation: CASSPGGGWTGNGYTF.

This rearrangement joins TRBV2 to TRBJ2-7, with D unresolved. The CDR3 sequence is 16 residues long. CDR1 and CDR2 from the germline V gene are SNHLY and FYNNEI. V gave up 0 bases and J gave up 0 bases, with 12 bases separating them. The CDR3 sequence is CASSEAPPTSSYEQYF. The CDR3, as DNA: TGTGCCAGCAGTGAAGCTCCCCCCACGAGCTCCTACGAGCAGTACTTC.